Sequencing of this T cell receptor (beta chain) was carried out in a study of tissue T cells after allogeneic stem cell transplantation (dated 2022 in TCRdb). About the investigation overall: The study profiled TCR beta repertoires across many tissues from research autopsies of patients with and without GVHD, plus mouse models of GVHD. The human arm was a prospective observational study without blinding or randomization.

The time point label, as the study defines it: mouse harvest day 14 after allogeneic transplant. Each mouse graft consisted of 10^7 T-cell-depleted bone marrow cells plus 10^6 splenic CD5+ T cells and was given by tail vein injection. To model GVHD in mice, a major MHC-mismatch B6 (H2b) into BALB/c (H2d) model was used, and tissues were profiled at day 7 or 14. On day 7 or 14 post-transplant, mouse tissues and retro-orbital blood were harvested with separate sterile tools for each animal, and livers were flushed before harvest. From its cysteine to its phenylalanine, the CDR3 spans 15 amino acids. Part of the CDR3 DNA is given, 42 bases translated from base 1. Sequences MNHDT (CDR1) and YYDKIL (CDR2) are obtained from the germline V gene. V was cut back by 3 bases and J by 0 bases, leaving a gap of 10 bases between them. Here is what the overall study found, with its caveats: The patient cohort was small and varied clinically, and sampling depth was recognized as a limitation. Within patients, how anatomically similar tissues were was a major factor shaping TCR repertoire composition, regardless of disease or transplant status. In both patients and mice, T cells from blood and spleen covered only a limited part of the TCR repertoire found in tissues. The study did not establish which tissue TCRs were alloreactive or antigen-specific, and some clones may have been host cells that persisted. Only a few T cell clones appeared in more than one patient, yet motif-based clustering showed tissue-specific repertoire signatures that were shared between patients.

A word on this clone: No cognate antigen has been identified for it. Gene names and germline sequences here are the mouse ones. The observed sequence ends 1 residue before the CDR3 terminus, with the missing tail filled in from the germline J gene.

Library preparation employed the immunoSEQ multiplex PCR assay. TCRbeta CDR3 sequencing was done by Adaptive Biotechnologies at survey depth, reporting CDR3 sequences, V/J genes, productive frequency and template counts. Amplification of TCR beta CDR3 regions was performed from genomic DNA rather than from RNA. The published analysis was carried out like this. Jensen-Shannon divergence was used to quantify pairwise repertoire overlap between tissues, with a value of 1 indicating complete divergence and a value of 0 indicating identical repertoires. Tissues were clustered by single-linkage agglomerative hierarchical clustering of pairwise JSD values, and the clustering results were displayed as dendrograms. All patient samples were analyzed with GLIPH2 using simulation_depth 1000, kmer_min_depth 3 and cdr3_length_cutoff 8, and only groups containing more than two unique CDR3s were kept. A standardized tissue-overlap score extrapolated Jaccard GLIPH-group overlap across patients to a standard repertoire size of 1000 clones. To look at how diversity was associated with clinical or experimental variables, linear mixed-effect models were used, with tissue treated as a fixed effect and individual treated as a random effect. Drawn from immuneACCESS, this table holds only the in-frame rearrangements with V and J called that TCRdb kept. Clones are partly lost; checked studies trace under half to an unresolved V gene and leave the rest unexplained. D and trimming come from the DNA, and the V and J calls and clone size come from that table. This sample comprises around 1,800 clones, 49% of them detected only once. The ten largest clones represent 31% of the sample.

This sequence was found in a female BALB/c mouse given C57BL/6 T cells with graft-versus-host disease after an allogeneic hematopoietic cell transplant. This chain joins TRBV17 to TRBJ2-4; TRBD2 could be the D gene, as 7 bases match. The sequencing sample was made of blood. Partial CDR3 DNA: TGTGCTAGCAGTAGTCTGGGGGCTAGTCAAAACACCTTGTAC. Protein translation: CASSSLGASQNTLY. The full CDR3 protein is CASSSLGASQNTLYF.